A selection of T cell receptor beta chains follows, all from one sample in a study of cytomegalovirus exposure and HLA in healthy donors. Method: immunoSEQ multiplex PCR; TCRdb's copy keeps in-frame clones and lacks some. The sample data list about 120,000 clones. Material for sequencing was PBMCs. The receptors originated from a woman in her forties in good health and CMV-seropositive. The CDR3 runs from the conserved cysteine through the conserved F or W. The D gene is left open where the match is weak.

j_gene	v_gene	d_gene	CDR3nt	CDR3aa
TRBJ1-1	TRBV5-4	.	TGTGCCAGCAGCATCAGGGGTAACACTGAAGCTTTCTTT	CASSIRGNTEAFF
TRBJ2-5	TRBV4-1	TRBD2	TGCGCCAGCCGCGGGGGAGCGGGGAATCTCCAAGAGACCCAGTACTTC	CASRGGAGNLQETQYF
TRBJ2-7	TRBV6-1	TRBD1	TGTGCCAGCAGTGAATTCGGGACAGGGGTTTTCGAGCAGTACTTC	CASSEFGTGVFEQYF
TRBJ2-7	TRBV28	TRBD2	TGTGCCAGCAGTCCCCCGGGACTAGCGGGAAACTCCTACGAGCAGTACTTC	CASSPPGLAGNSYEQYF
TRBJ2-7	TRBV28	.	TGTGCCAGCAGGACACCCTCGTACGAGCAGTACTTC	CASRTPSYEQYF
TRBJ2-3	TRBV9	TRBD2	TGTGCCAGCACCAGGACTAGCGGGTACACAGATACGCAGTATTTT	CASTRTSGYTDTQYF
TRBJ2-3	TRBV6-4	TRBD2	TGTGCCAGCAGTGACTCGCGGGGGAGCACAGATACGCAGTATTTT	CASSDSRGSTDTQYF
TRBJ2-2	TRBV10-3	.	TGTGCCATCAGTGAAAGACAGGCCCCGAACACCGGGGAGCTGTTTTTT	CAISERQAPNTGELFF
TRBJ1-2	TRBV19	TRBD1	TGTGCCAGTAGTACGGACAGGGGATGGTATGGCTACACCTTC	CASSTDRGWYGYTF
TRBJ2-7	TRBV27	TRBD2	TGTGCCAGCACCGCGGGAGGGAACGCGAACGAGCAGTACTTC	CASTAGGNANEQYF
TRBJ2-1	TRBV5-1	TRBD2	TGCGCCAGCAGCTTGGCCGGAGCGGGAGGCTACAATGAGCAGTTCTTC	CASSLAGAGGYNEQFF
TRBJ2-7	TRBV29-1	.	TGCAGCGTTCGCGAAACCTACTACGAGCAGTACTTC	CSVRETYYEQYF
TRBJ2-3	TRBV28	.	TGTGCCGCCGTGCAGGGAGATACGCAGTATTTT	CAAVQGDTQYF
TRBJ2-3	TRBV10-2	.	TGCGCCAGCAGTGAGTCGAGATTCGAGGGAGATACGCAGTATTTT	CASSESRFEGDTQYF
TRBJ2-3	TRBV28	.	TGTGCCAGCAGTTTCTCACAGGGTGGCAGGACAGATACGCAGTATTTT	CASSFSQGGRTDTQYF
TRBJ2-7	TRBV29-1	TRBD2	TGCAGCGTTGTAGGAGTCAGCGGGAGGTCCTACGAGCAGTACTTC	CSVVGVSGRSYEQYF
TRBJ2-1	TRBV11-3	.	TGTGCCAGCAGCTTCGACGGGTCTCGGGGTAATGAGCAGTTCTTC	CASSFDGSRGNEQFF
TRBJ2-1	TRBV5-3	TRBD1	TGTGCCAGAAGCTTGGCGTGGACAGGGGGGGAGAATGAGCAGTTCTTC	CARSLAWTGGENEQFF
TRBJ1-1	TRBV19	.	TGTGCCAGTAGTATTTGGGGGCTGGACACTGAAGCTTTCTTT	CASSIWGLDTEAFF
TRBJ2-5	TRBV5-1	TRBD2	TGCGCCAGCAGCTTCGGTCTAGCGGGACAAGAGACCCAGTACTTC	CASSFGLAGQETQYF
TRBJ2-7	TRBV15	TRBD1	TGTGCCACCAGCAGAGATTTGGGACAGCGAAACGAGCAGTACTTC	CATSRDLGQRNEQYF
TRBJ2-5	TRBV28	.	TGTGCCAGCAGTTTTTTTGGGGGGTCTTCGGCTTTCCAAGAGACCCAGTACTTC	CASSFFGGSSAFQETQYF
TRBJ2-5	TRBV5-1	TRBD1	TGCGCCAGCAGCCCGGGACAGGGGGCGAAGACCCAGTACTTC	CASSPGQGAKTQYF
TRBJ1-4	TRBV5-6	.	TGTGCCAGCAGCCCACACAGGGTTGAAAAACTGTTTTTT	CASSPHRVEKLFF
TRBJ2-3	TRBV2	TRBD2	TGTGCCACTCGTTCCGGGACTAGCGGGACCTGGGGGACAGATACGCAGTATTTT	CATRSGTSGTWGTDTQYF
TRBJ1-1	TRBV28	.	TGTGCCAGCAGTGTTACGGTGAACACTGAAGCTTTCTTT	CASSVTVNTEAFF
TRBJ2-1	TRBV7-9	.	TGTGCCAGCAGCCCAGGCGGGGCTTGGAGTGAGCAGTTCTTC	CASSPGGAWSEQFF
TRBJ2-7	TRBV28	.	TGTGCCAGCAGTTTATTCCCAACCTACGAGCAGTACTTC	CASSLFPTYEQYF
TRBJ2-3	TRBV5-1	.	TGCGCCAGCAGCTTGTATCGACTAAGCGTGGATACGCAGTATTTT	CASSLYRLSVDTQYF
TRBJ1-5	TRBV28	.	TGTGCCAGTAGTTTTGAGAGGGGGGGGAATCAGCCCCAGCATTTT	CASSFERGGNQPQHF
TRBJ2-3	TRBV30	.	TGTGCCTGGCAAGGCGGGAGCACAGATACGCAGTATTTT	CAWQGGSTDTQYF
TRBJ2-7	TRBV6-5	.	TGTGCCAGCAGTAATCCCTACCGCCTCCGAGGCGAGCAGTACTTC	CASSNPYRLRGEQYF
TRBJ1-5	TRBV19	.	TGTGCCAGTAGTTACAGTCCAGATCAGCCCCAGCATTTT	CASSYSPDQPQHF
TRBJ2-1	TRBV2	TRBD2	TGTGCCAGCAGCAATCTGGGGACTAGGGGCAATGAGCAGTTCTTC	CASSNLGTRGNEQFF
TRBJ2-7	TRBV30	.	TGTGCCTGGAGTGTGTCGACAATGGTTAGTGAGCAGTACTTC	CAWSVSTMVSEQYF
TRBJ2-2	TRBV5-1	.	TGCGCCAGCAGCCCCTCCACCGGGGAGCTGTTTTTT	CASSPSTGELFF
TRBJ1-2	TRBV19	TRBD1	TGTGCCAGTAGGAAAAACCGGGACAGGGGCAATGGCTACATCTTC	CASRKNRDRGNGYIF
TRBJ1-3	TRBV6-1	.	TGTGCCAGCAGTGAAGCGGTCGGGTCTTCGGCGAACTCTGGAAACACCATATATTTT	CASSEAVGSSANSGNTIYF
TRBJ2-3	TRBV2	.	TGTGCCAGCAGTGGCGGGAAGGGCCTAGGGTCCTTAGATACGCAGTATTTT	CASSGGKGLGSLDTQYF
TRBJ1-4	TRBV27	.	TGTGCCAGCAGTTCCCTCCCGGTTAATGAAAAACTGTTTTTT	CASSSLPVNEKLFF
TRBJ2-2	TRBV7-3	TRBD1	TGTGCCAGCAGCTTGAGCCCGGGACAGGGGAGGTCCGGGGAGCTGTTTTTT	CASSLSPGQGRSGELFF
TRBJ2-7	TRBV6-1	TRBD2	TGTGCCAGCAGTGATCGGGGGGGTTTATACGAGCAGTACTTC	CASSDRGGLYEQYF
TRBJ1-5	TRBV28	.	TGTGCCAGCAGCACAACATCTTATAGCAATCAGCCCCAGCATTTT	CASSTTSYSNQPQHF
TRBJ2-1	TRBV9	.	TGTGCCAGCAGCGTAGACTTAAACAATGAGCAGTTCTTC	CASSVDLNNEQFF
TRBJ2-2	TRBV6-1	TRBD2	TGTGCCAGCACTGAACAGGGACTAGCGGGACAAACCGGGGAGCTGTTTTTT	CASTEQGLAGQTGELFF
TRBJ2-3	TRBV9	.	TGTGCCAGCAGCGAGGTGGGGACAAGAACAGATACGCAGTATTTT	CASSEVGTRTDTQYF
TRBJ1-1	TRBV5-8	.	TGTGCCAGCAGCTTGACAGTGAACACTGAAGCTTTCTTT	CASSLTVNTEAFF
TRBJ1-3	TRBV10-3	.	TGTGCCATCAGTGAGTCCCCCTTCGGAAACACCATATATTTT	CAISESPFGNTIYF
TRBJ2-3	TRBV10-3	TRBD2	TGTGCCATCAGTGAGCCGGGACTAGCGGGAGGAGAGTCGGGCACAGATACGCAGTATTTT	CAISEPGLAGGESGTDTQYF
TRBJ2-3	TRBV29-1	.	TGCAGCGCACTTAGCGCGAGCACAGATACGCAGTATTTT	CSALSASTDTQYF
TRBJ2-7	TRBV15	.	TGTGCCACCAGCAGGACAGGTTTCGAGCAGTACTTC	CATSRTGFEQYF
TRBJ2-3	TRBV7-3	TRBD2	TGTGCCAGCAGCCCACAGGGACTAGCGGGAGGTATAGATACGCAGTATTTT	CASSPQGLAGGIDTQYF